This TCR beta chain was identified in a study of human T cells and chemical hapten exposure. This clonotype appeared many times. TCRdb reprocessed the RACE reads via MiXCR and lists one record per CDR3 protein. Of around 76,000 distinct CDR3 sequences in the sample, around 11% were seen once. CDR1 is SGHAT and CDR2 is FQNNGV in the germline V gene. The V end was cut by 2 bases, the J end by 3 bases, with 10 bases between. CDR3 length: 14 residues. Time point meaning: patch test 1, 2 weeks after DPC sensitization. Documented treatment: therapeutic diphenylcyclopropenone sensitization with weekly scalp DPC.

The chain links TRBV11-2 to TRBJ1-1; D perhaps matches TRBD1 (6 bases). The sample was whole blood, taken in connection with sensitization to the hapten diphenylcyclopropenone (DPC). The receptor's source is a woman aged 60-70 years with alopecia areata. Some clones in this sample may be carry-over from other donors' samples. The CDR3 region has the DNA TGTGCCAGCAGCTTAATGGAGGGGGACACTGAAGCTTTCTTT. It translates to CASSLMEGDTEAFF. The full variable domain, completed using reference TRBV11-2 and TRBJ1-1, is EAGVAQSPRYKIIEKRQSVAFWCNPISGHATLYWYQQILGQGPKLLIQFQNNGVVDDSQLPKDRFSAERLKGVDSTLKIQPAKLEDSAVYLCASSLMEGDTEAFFGQGTRLTVV.